This T cell receptor (beta chain) came from a study of T-cell reconstitution after alpha-beta-depleted transplantation in children. Whole-study findings and limits: It was reported that alpha-beta T cells came from several hundred expanded graft clones (about two months after transplant). Fresh T-cell production supplied most of the T-cell counts and diversity seen one year after transplant.

The CDR3 totals 14 residues. With V trimmed by 5 bases and J by 6 bases, 2 bases remained unmatched. The V gene's germline CDR1 is DFQATT and CDR2 SNEGSKA (reference sequence). In this sample, this clonotype turned up many times. The antigen remains undetermined. Library preparation (for TCRbeta) was performed with unique molecular identifiers. TCRdb recomputed calls from the PCR reads with MiXCR, one row per CDR3 protein. The sample shows under 35,000 distinct CDR3 sequences, around 6.3% of them seen only once. The source material was PBMCs, mostly from graft donor cells, sampled 180 days after TCRalphabeta/CD19-depleted stem cell transplant. The chain carries TRBV20-1 and TRBJ2-2; 14 bases match TRBD2. This clonotype was obtained from a male patient between 5 and 17 years old who had a stem cell transplant for acute myeloid leukemia, so the T cells may come from the graft donor. The CDR3 loop reads CSASGLAGAGELFF. CDR3 DNA: TGCAGTGCTTCGGGACTAGCGGGAGCCGGGGAGCTGTTTTTT.